A single sample gave rise to the 20 T cell receptor beta chains below, sequenced in a study of blood T cell repertoires in COVID-19. The method was immunoSEQ multiplex PCR; TCRdb's version includes in-frame clones alone and lacks a portion of them. The sample lists roughly 37,000 clones, around four fifths occurring once. Sequencing input: peripheral blood. The receptors shown here come from a human donor in a cohort sampled during active COVID-19.

This clone was detected a few times. The gene calls are TRBV11-1 and TRBJ2-1, with a possible D match to TRBD1 (6 bases). Trimming stripped 3 bases from V and 4 bases from J, with 13 bases between. The CDR3 has 15 residues. Germline V CDR1 and CDR2: SGHAT, FQDESV (reference sequence). The CDR3 DNA reads as TGTGCCAGCAGCTTCCCCGGGACAACGTACAATGAGCAGTTCTTC. The encoded protein is CASSFPGTTYNEQFF.

The chain links TRBV7-2 to TRBJ1-1; D remains unclear. The CDR3 spans 14 residues. Germline V gene sequence: CDR1 SGHTA, CDR2 FQGNSA. Trimming removed 1 base from V and 8 bases from J, with 14 bases in between. This CDR3 is CASSLGGRQREAFF. CDR3 nucleotides: TGTGCCAGCAGCTTAGGAGGGAGGCAGCGAGAAGCTTTCTTT.

The chain uses TRBV7-9 and TRBJ2-7; D may be TRBD1 (5 bases). V lost 5 bases and J lost 6, with 14 bases in between. Germline CDR1 and CDR2: SEHNR and FQNEAQ (reference sequence). The CDR3 sequence is 13 residues long. The CDR3 DNA is TGTGCCAGCAGCCCAGACACAGGCTCCGAGCAGTACTTC. Its protein is CASSPDTGSEQYF.

The CDR3 region is CASTLGGTGADGYTF. In nucleotides, the CDR3 is TGTGCCAGCACCCTGGGAGGGACAGGGGCGGATGGCTACACCTTC. The chain carries TRBV5-4 and TRBJ1-2, with TRBD1 matching 10 bases. Germline V gene lookup returns CDR1 SGHNT and CDR2 YYREEE (reference sequence). The CDR3 contains 15 residues. V shed 6 bases, J shed 6 bases, and the junction held 11 bases outside the gene matches.

This chain connects TRBV18 to TRBJ2-3; a possible D gene is TRBD2 (5 bases). The germline V and J ends were trimmed by 3 bases and 6 bases, with 10 bases remaining between them. The V gene's germline CDR1 is KGHSH and CDR2 LQKENI. This CDR3 region has 13 residues. CDR3 in DNA: TGTGCCAGCTCACCTGACCAGCGGGATACGCAGTATTTT. It codes for CASSPDQRDTQYF.

This chain joins TRBV9 and TRBJ2-2; D remains ambiguous. The V gene's germline CDR1 is SGDLS and CDR2 YYNGEE. Trimming left V 4 bases short and J 7 bases short, with 5 bases between. The CDR3 is made up of 11 amino acids. The CDR3 spells CASSRVGELFF. CDR3 DNA sequence: TGTGCCAGCAGCAGAGTCGGGGAGCTGTTTTTT.

The CDR3 DNA reads TGCGCCAGCAGTCGCTCGCAAGGACAGGGTAATCAGCCCCAGCATTTT. Translation: CASSRSQGQGNQPQHF. The rearrangement joins TRBV23-1 to TRBJ1-5, with 8 bases lining up with TRBD1. TRBV23-1 is known as an ORF, though its function is uncertain. V lost 4 bases and J lost 4; bases outside the gene matches: 9. CDR3 size: 16 residues.

The chain uses TRBV25-1 and TRBJ1-1, with 7 bases that match TRBD1. The CDR3 totals 14 residues. The germline V gene has CDR1 MGHDK and CDR2 SYGVNS. The trim removed 7 bases at V and 7 bases at J, leaving 12 bases unmatched. The CDR3 is CASNERARTGEAFF. Written as DNA, the CDR3 is TGTGCCAGCAACGAAAGGGCTCGGACAGGTGAAGCTTTCTTT.

The rearrangement uses TRBV4-1 and TRBJ1-2; 8 bases agree with TRBD1. This CDR3 has 14 amino acids. Trimming at V came to 4 bases and at J to 4 bases, leaving 5 bases not matched to a gene. The germline V gene has CDR1 MGHRA and CDR2 YSYEKL. CDR3 nucleotide sequence: TGCGCCAGCAGCCGGCTCGGACAGGGCTATGGCTACACCTTC. This codes for CASSRLGQGYGYTF.

This clone was observed once. V is TRBV2 and J is TRBJ1-2, with D tentatively TRBD1 (6 bases). The CDR3 covers 13 residues. V lost 6 bases to trimming and J lost 8 bases, with 16 bases between them. Germline assignment: CDR1 SNHLY and CDR2 FYNNEI. In nucleotides, the CDR3 is TGTGCCAGCAGGGACAGTGAAAGGAAGGGCTACACCTTC. Protein sequence: CASRDSERKGYTF.

The chain joins TRBV5-1 to TRBJ1-2, with TRBD1 matching over 8 bases. V was clipped by 4 bases and J by 2 bases; unmatched bases: 4. The CDR3 extends over 14 amino acids. Germline CDR1 is SGHRS and CDR2 is YFSETQ. The CDR3 bases are TGCGCCAGCAGCCCTGGACAGGGAAACTATGGCTACACCTTC. Translation gives CASSPGQGNYGYTF.

The genes are TRBV5-1 and TRBJ2-3; D not resolved. With 4 bases removed from V and 1 base from J, the gap between germline ends came to 10 bases. The CDR3 totals 14 residues. Germline CDR1 is SGHRS and CDR2 is YFSETQ. The CDR3 loop reads CASSPPMGTDTQYF. DNA of the CDR3: TGCGCCAGCAGCCCCCCTATGGGCACAGATACGCAGTATTTT.

The rearrangement links TRBV30 to TRBJ2-5, with D possibly being TRBD1 (7 bases). The CDR3 runs 13 residues. Looked up from germline, CDR1 is GTSNPN and CDR2 is SVGIG (reference sequence). Trimming took off 8 bases at V and 9 bases at J, with 22 bases between the two ends. The CDR3 sequence is CALARDSTGAQYF. The CDR3 DNA reads as TGTGCCCTGGCGCGGGACAGTACGGGGGCCCAGTACTTC.

The V and J genes are TRBV19 and TRBJ2-1; 8 bases fit TRBD2. V was clipped by 8 bases and J by 8 bases; unmatched bases: 11. Per germline, CDR1 LNHDA and CDR2 SQIVND (reference sequence). The CDR3 covers 14 residues. CDR3 sequence reads: CASQSGGQHYEQFF. The CDR3 DNA follows: TGTGCCAGTCAGAGCGGGGGACAACACTATGAGCAGTTCTTC.

The rearrangement uses TRBV28 and TRBJ1-5, with 7 bases lining up with TRBD1. From germline, CDR1 is MDHEN and CDR2 SYDVKM. The CDR3 contains 12 residues. V trimming: 10 bases; J trimming: 5 bases; junction bases outside the gene matches: 5. This CDR3 reads CATHRGYQPQHF. The CDR3 nucleotides are TGTGCCACACACAGGGGTTATCAGCCCCAGCATTTT.

The rearrangement uses TRBV11-3 and TRBJ1-6, with 12 bases fitting TRBD1. The CDR3 has 17 amino acids. Germline V gene data show CDR1 as SGHNT and CDR2 as YENEEA. V lost 5 bases to trimming and J lost 9 bases; unmatched junction nucleotides: 11. DNA for the CDR3: TGTGCCAGCAGCCGAACCGGGACAGGGGGCTTGGGTTCACCCCTCCACTTT. Translating gives CASSRTGTGGLGSPLHF. The variable domain in full, completed from reference TRBV11-3 and TRBJ1-6, reads EAGVVQSPRYKIIEKKQPVAFWCNPISGHNTLYWYLQNLGQGPELLIRYENEEAVDDSQLPKDRFSAERLKGVDSTLKIQPAELGDSAVYLCASSRTGTGGLGSPLHFGNGTRLTVT.

This sequence joins TRBV28 and TRBJ2-1; TRBD1 matches 9 bases. V trimming: 7 bases; J trimming: 13 bases; junction bases outside the gene matches: 5. CDR3 length equals 11 residues. Per germline, CDR1 MDHEN and CDR2 SYDVKM. In nucleotides, the CDR3 is TGTGCCAGCAATGACAGGGGGTCCCAGTTCTTC. Amino acid sequence: CASNDRGSQFF.

The chain is built from TRBV29-1 and TRBJ1-2; 12 nucleotides line up with TRBD1. Germline V gene data show CDR1 as SQVTM and CDR2 as ANQGSEA. This CDR3 contains 13 residues. V lost 7 bases to trimming and J lost 8 bases; unmatched junction nucleotides: 8. CDR3 bases: TGCAGCGGGGGACAGGGGGCGGCGGGCGGCTACACCTTC. This encodes CSGGQGAAGGYTF.

The rearrangement joins TRBV6-1 to TRBJ2-5; a possible D gene is TRBD2 (5 bases). Germline V gives CDR1 MNHNS, CDR2 SASEGT. The CDR3 loop spans 13 amino acids. The V gene lost 3 bases and the J gene lost 2 bases, with 7 bases spanning the gap. The CDR3, as DNA: TGTGCCAGCAGTGATGGCGGGCAAGAGACCCAGTACTTC. This encodes CASSDGGQETQYF.

The chain carries TRBV28 and TRBJ2-7; D may be TRBD1 (5 bases). The CDR3 is 12 residues long. The germline gives CDR1 MDHEN, CDR2 SYDVKM. V lost 5 bases, J lost 3 bases, and 8 bases lay in between. For the CDR3, the DNA is TGTGCCAGCAGTGCCAGGGTCTACGAGCAGTACTTC. It encodes CASSARVYEQYF. Full variable domain (outside the CDR3, taken from reference TRBV28 and TRBJ2-7): DVKVTQSSRYLVKRTGEKVFLECVQDMDHENMFWYRQDPGLGLRLIYFSYDVKMKEKGDIPEGYSVSREKKERFSLILESASTNQTSMYLCASSARVYEQYFGPGTRLTVT.